This entry is about one T cell receptor (beta chain). Trimming took off 4 bases at V and 5 bases at J, with 11 bases between the two ends. Germline V gives CDR1 KGHSH, CDR2 LQKENI. The CDR3 is 13 residues long. This sample was taken from a study of Ad26.COV2.S vaccination and SARS-CoV-2 variants. Study at large: The donor participated in the COV1001 trial, in its Ad26.COV2.S arm. Once, or twice with 56 days between doses, Ad26.COV2.S was given intramuscularly.

Profiled with immunoSEQ multiplex PCR; TCRdb holds only in-frame clones, not every one. The sample includes about 330,000 clones, under 90% of them seen just once. As for treatment: roughly 19 received Ad26.COV2.S at low or high dose, single or two shots; a few received placebo; per-sample allocation not given. Sampling was done on day 63 after the first vaccine or placebo injection. Sequenced material: peripheral blood, taken in a trial of Ad26.COV2.S vaccine versus placebo. The sequence was obtained from a person aged 18-60 years who received the Ad26.COV2.S COVID-19 vaccine or a placebo. J is TRBJ2-5 and V is TRBV18; D is ambiguous. The CDR3 loop reads CASSLGLKETQYF. In nucleotides, the CDR3 is TGTGCCAGCTCACTTGGGCTAAAGGAGACCCAGTACTTC.